The clone carrying this T cell receptor (beta chain) was seen many times. The antigen remains unidentified. From the PCR reads, TCRdb re-called clones with MiXCR. The sample lists approximately 86,000 clones, around 13% occurring once. Every patient underwent thyroid surgery untreated. Deletions cut 7 bases from V and 3 bases from J, with 12 bases between. Looked up from germline, CDR1 is SGHTA and CDR2 is FQGTGA. This CDR3 has 13 amino acids. This specimen comes from a study of metastatic and nonmetastatic thyroid tumors. Study-level background: Blood and tumor or nodule tissue repertoires from malignant and benign thyroid patients were compared.

Study results and limitations: Relative to benign nodules, malignant thyroid tumors were reportedly characterized by significantly elevated TCR beta diversity in blood and tumor.

Sequences were obtained from tumor tissue. This clonotype was sampled from a female donor with papillary thyroid cancer or a benign thyroid nodule (not recorded which). Some clones in this sample may be carry-over from other donors' samples. The genes are TRBV7-3 and TRBJ2-5; no clear D gene. Written as DNA, the CDR3 is TGTGCCAGCACGATTTCCATTAAAGAGACCCAGTACTTC. Translated: CASTISIKETQYF.